This T cell receptor (beta chain) is from a study of blood T cell repertoires in COVID-19. Study-level background: Acute and convalescent COVID-19 specimens originated in the United States, Italy and Spain.

There are 17 residues in the CDR3. V lost 2 bases to trimming and J lost 6 bases; unmatched junction nucleotides: 9. Germline lookup yields CDR1 LNHNV and CDR2 YYDKDF (reference sequence). Recovered participants had two consecutive negative NP/OP PCR tests, healthcare professional clearance, or symptom resolution. In the authors' methods: Cell counts per sample came from amplifying reference gene primers. The table came from immunoSEQ multiplex PCR; TCRdb's copy has only in-frame clones and leaves some out. V, J and clone size are those of that table, while D and trimming were read from the DNA. The sample has more than 300,000 clones, 70% to 90% seen once; the top ten hold about 10%.

The sequenced material came from PBMCs or T cells enriched from blood (not recorded which). This TCR was recovered from a woman aged 18-35 years who had recovered from COVID-19. The gene calls are TRBV15 and TRBJ2-2, with 10 bases lining up with TRBD2. In DNA form, the CDR3 reads TGTGCCACCAGCAGAATATGGGGGACTAGCGTGGCCGGGGAGCTGTTTTTT. It specifies CATSRIWGTSVAGELFF.